These 20 T cell receptor beta chains were sequenced from one sample in a study of blood T cells in healthy people across ages. PCR was performed a second time for about 6 to 11 cycles using a sample-barcoded 5' primer and a J-beta primer mix. Each CDR3 protein is one row after TCRdb ran MiXCR on the 5' RACE reads. The sample has 1.5 million to 2 million distinct CDR3 sequences, 30% to 40% seen once; the top ten hold around 11%. Sequences were obtained from blood. Receptors originate from a woman in her twenties or thirties in good health.

In its sample, this clonotype was seen a few times. In nucleotides, the CDR3 is TGCGCCAGCAGCTTCCTCACGGGGGAGCAGTACTTC. This translates into CASSFLTGEQYF. The chain carries TRBV5-1 and TRBJ2-7; a weak D match, TRBD2 (5 bases). Trimming stripped 2 bases from V and 7 bases from J, with 10 bases between. CDR3 size: 12 residues. The germline V gene has CDR1 SGHRS and CDR2 YFSETQ.

The genes are TRBV20-1 and TRBJ2-7; D is unclear. Germline CDR1 is DFQATT and CDR2 is SNEGSKA (reference sequence). The CDR3 spans 13 residues. Between the trimmed V and J ends, which lost 5 bases and 6 bases, there was a span of 17 bases. CDR3 sequence reads: CSADHNGPCEQYF. The CDR3, as DNA: TGCAGTGCTGACCACAATGGCCCCTGCGAGCAGTACTTC.

As DNA, the CDR3 is TGCAGTGCTAGAGACAAGATGGGTTCACCCCTCCACTTT. This translates into CSARDKMGSPLHF. The chain is built from TRBV20-1 and TRBJ1-6; unclear D gene. This CDR3 spans 13 amino acids. Germline CDR1 is DFQATT and CDR2 is SNEGSKA (reference sequence). Trimming removed 0 bases at V and 9 bases at J, with 9 bases between.

The chain uses TRBV6-1 and TRBJ1-5; TRBD1 might be the D (5 bases). V was trimmed by 4 bases and J by 2 bases, leaving 6 bases between them. The CDR3 contains 13 residues. CDR1 MNHNS and CDR2 SASEGT come from the germline V gene. In DNA form, the CDR3 reads TGTGCCAGCAGTGGCAGGGGCAATCAGCCCCAGCATTTT. As protein: CASSGRGNQPQHF.

The table lists this clonotype with a few counts. The V and J genes are TRBV4-1 and TRBJ2-1; 10 nucleotides match TRBD2. V dropped 1 base and J dropped 2; count of bases not matched to a gene: 5. The CDR3 is 17 residues long. Looked up from germline, CDR1 is MGHRA and CDR2 is YSYEKL. The CDR3 DNA is TGCGCCAGCAGCCAAGGTCCCGGGACTAGCGCCTACAATGAGCAGTTCTTC. Its protein product is CASSQGPGTSAYNEQFF.

This clonotype was observed a handful of times. The CDR3 is CASSLDKVASYEQYF. Written as DNA, the CDR3 is TGTGCCAGCAGCCTCGATAAAGTGGCCTCCTACGAGCAGTACTTC. The chain carries TRBV7-9 and TRBJ2-7, with D hard to call. V dropped 5 bases and J dropped 0 bases, with 14 bases sitting between them. This CDR3 is 15 amino acids long. Germline CDR1 SEHNR, CDR2 FQNEAQ (reference sequence). Variable domain in full (rest from reference TRBV7-9 and TRBJ2-7): DTGVSQNPRHKITKRGQNVTFRCDPISEHNRLYWYRQTLGQGPEFLTYFQNEAQLEKSRLLSDRFSAERPKGSFSTLEIQRTEQGDSAMYLCASSLDKVASYEQYFGPGTRLTVT.

This clonotype was seen ten or more times. An end of the junction differs from the germline gene, which may be a read error. V usage is TRBV5-1 and J usage is TRBJ2-1; maybe TRBD2 (6 bases). Germline loops: CDR1 SGHRS, CDR2 YFSETQ. CDR3 length: 15 residues. The CDR3 here is CASSLARGSYNEQFF. The CDR3 coding sequence is TGTGCCAGCAGCTTAGCACGGGGGTCCTACAATGAGCAGTTCTTC.

The chain employs TRBV6-5 and TRBJ1-2, with 7 bases that match TRBD1. The germline CDR1 and CDR2 sequences are MNHEY and SVGAGI. The CDR3 has 14 amino acids. J gave up 3 bases and V 2 bases, and 3 bases lay outside the gene matches. In DNA, the CDR3 is TGTGCCAGCAGTTACAGGGGGCCATACTATGGCTACACCTTC. This translates into CASSYRGPYYGYTF.

This rearrangement joins TRBV7-9 to TRBJ1-1; D is unresolved. Germline CDR1 is SEHNR and CDR2 is FQNEAQ (reference sequence). The ends were cut back, 7 bases at V and 3 bases at J, with 9 bases in the middle. The CDR3 contains 12 residues. CDR3 nucleotide sequence: TGTGCCAGCAACCTGGCGGACACTGAAGCTTTCTTT. Residues: CASNLADTEAFF.

A few counts support this clonotype. This chain joins TRBV15 and TRBJ2-3, with D tentatively TRBD2 (6 bases). This CDR3 is built from 15 residues. V lost 1 base, J lost 5 bases, and 13 bases lay in between. Looked up from germline, CDR1 is LNHNV and CDR2 is YYDKDF (reference sequence). CDR3 residues: CATSRGRLEVDTQYF. CDR3 coding DNA: TGTGCCACCAGCAGAGGGCGACTAGAGGTAGATACGCAGTATTTT. The full variable domain, completed using reference TRBV15 and TRBJ2-3, is DAMVIQNPRYQVTQFGKPVTLSCSQTLNHNVMYWYQQKSSQAPKLLFHYYDKDFNNEADTPDNFQSRRPNTSFCFLDIRSPGLGDTAMYLCATSRGRLEVDTQYFGPGTRLTVL.

This chain's CDR3 is CSARAGGDTQYF. Written as DNA, the CDR3 is TGCAGTGCCAGGGCGGGAGGGGATACGCAGTATTTT. The chain recombines TRBV20-1 with TRBJ2-3, with 9 bases aligning to TRBD2. The V and J ends lost 6 bases and 6 bases, in that order; junction bases with no gene match: 4. CDR3 length: 12 amino acids. Looked up from germline, CDR1 is DFQATT and CDR2 is SNEGSKA (reference sequence).

The chain has TRBV29-1 and TRBJ2-7, with D maybe TRBD2 (5 bases). The end of the DNA fits TRBJ2-5 better, so the J call may be wrong. CDR1 and CDR2 (germline): SQVTM, ANQGSEA. CDR3 length equals 13 residues. The CDR3 sequence: CSVVDRGWETQYF. The DNA for the CDR3 is TGCAGCGTTGTAGATCGGGGTTGGGAGACCCAGTACTTC.

This chain joins TRBV18 and TRBJ2-3; D is ambiguous. Trimming took off 0 bases at V and 2 bases at J, with 9 bases between the two ends. The germline V gene encodes CDR1 KGHSH and CDR2 LQKENI. This CDR3 is built from 15 residues. As DNA, the CDR3 is TGTGCCAGCTCACCACCGCGGAAGACCACAGATACGCAGTATTTT. Its protein product is CASSPPRKTTDTQYF.

About this clonotype: This sequence may be a read error, since a much larger clone differs from it by one base. The V call is TRBV10-3, the J call TRBJ2-1; D call uncertain. Trimming shortened V by 3 bases and J by 13 bases, and 19 bases separated the two germline ends. The germline CDR1 and CDR2 sequences are ENHRY and SYGVKD. This CDR3 contains 14 residues. The CDR3 sequence: CAISDAASPETQFF. In nucleotides, the CDR3 is TGTGCCATCAGTGATGCGGCCTCCCCAGAGACCCAGTTCTTC.

The rearrangement uses TRBV6-4 and TRBJ1-1; 11 nucleotides line up with TRBD1. The length of the CDR3 is 15 residues. The V and J ends lost 7 bases and 5 bases, in that order; junction bases with no gene match: 9. Germline V gene lookup returns CDR1 MRHNA and CDR2 SNTAGT. The CDR3 nucleotides are TGTGCCAGCATCTTAGGACAGGGGGCGGTTACTGAAGCTTTCTTT. This encodes CASILGQGAVTEAFF.

There are a few counts of this clonotype. This CDR3 reads CASSQEIGGQGNTEAFF. The CDR3 DNA reads TGTGCCAGCAGCCAAGAGATTGGGGGACAGGGGAACACTGAAGCTTTCTTT. The chain uses TRBV14 and TRBJ1-1, with 9 bases that match TRBD1. Germline loops: CDR1 SGHDN, CDR2 FVKESK. This CDR3 comprises 17 residues. The J segment lost 1 base and the V segment lost 0 bases, leaving 6 bases of the junction unmatched.

The chain couples TRBV27 to TRBJ2-3; 13 nucleotides line up with TRBD2. This CDR3 region has 15 residues. Germline CDR1 reads MNHEY; CDR2 reads SMNVEV (reference sequence). V gave up 7 bases and J gave up 2 bases; unmatched junction bases: 3. CDR3 in DNA: TGTGCCAGCACGGGACTAGCGGGGCTCACAGATACGCAGTATTTT. It yields the protein CASTGLAGLTDTQYF.

The V and J genes are TRBV12-3 or TRBV12-4 and TRBJ1-2, with unresolved D. Trimming removed 7 bases at V and 0 bases at J, with 9 bases between. The CDR3 has 13 amino acids. CDR3 sequence (DNA): TGTGCCAGCACCCCGTATCCTAACTATGGCTACACCTTC. This gives the protein CASTPYPNYGYTF.

Ten or more counts support this clonotype. The chain joins TRBV29-1 to TRBJ2-5; D is possibly TRBD2 (6 bases). V was trimmed by 6 bases and J by 5 bases, leaving 16 bases between them. Germline values: CDR1 SQVTM, CDR2 ANQGSEA. This CDR3 has 13 amino acids. This chain's CDR3 is CSVAPVLAETQYF. The CDR3 DNA is TGCAGCGTGGCCCCCGTCCTAGCGGAGACCCAGTACTTC.

The rearrangement links TRBV2 to TRBJ2-2; 11 bases map to TRBD2. The junction had 13 bases not matched to a gene; V was cut back by 6 bases and J by 4 bases. This CDR3 is 18 amino acids long. Germline CDR1 SNHLY, CDR2 FYNNEI. The CDR3 is CASRRLAGGRTGTGELFF. In nucleotides, the CDR3 is TGTGCCAGCAGGCGTCTAGCGGGGGGACGGACGGGCACCGGGGAGCTGTTTTTT. Combining the CDR3 with reference TRBV2 and TRBJ2-2 gives the whole variable domain EPEVTQTPSHQVTQMGQEVILRCVPISNHLYFYWYRQILGQKVEFLVSFYNNEISEKSEIFDDQFSVERPDGSNFTLKIRSTKLEDSAMYFCASRRLAGGRTGTGELFFGEGSRLTVL.